The rows below give T cell receptor beta chains drawn from one sample of a study of neoadjuvant anti-PD-1 for oral cavity cancer. TCRdb's copy holds only in-frame clones and misses some; the assay was immunoSEQ multiplex PCR. The repertoire holds 15,000 to 20,000 clones, with about 72% as singletons. Sequencing was performed on PBMCs, taken before nivolumab (anti-PD-1) treatment. These TCRs come from a person aged 40 to 85 with oral cavity squamous cell carcinoma. Each CDR3 is given with its conserved first and last residue. Each record gives: CDR3 DNA, CDR3 protein, clone size, D gene, V gene, J gene. The D gene is left open where the match is weak. The listing skips clone size in some rows; elsewhere it reads once, few, many or a size class.

cdr3_nt: TGTGCCAGCAGTGATACACTAGCGGGAGGCAATGAGCAGTTCTTC
cdr3_aa: CASSDTLAGGNEQFF
clone_size: few
d_call: TRBD2
v_call: TRBV6-4
j_call: TRBJ2-1

cdr3_nt: TGCAGTGCCAACAAGGGGGAGACCCAGTACTTC
cdr3_aa: CSANKGETQYF
clone_size: once
d_call: -
v_call: TRBV20-1
j_call: TRBJ2-5

cdr3_nt: TGTGCCAGTAGTGTCATGGGACAGGGACACGAGCAGTACTTC
cdr3_aa: CASSVMGQGHEQYF
clone_size: -
d_call: TRBD1
v_call: TRBV19
j_call: TRBJ2-7

cdr3_nt: TGTGCCAGCAGGGTAGGGGGAGCGGCGGACATTCAGTACTTC
cdr3_aa: CASRVGGAADIQYF
clone_size: few
d_call: -
v_call: TRBV2
j_call: TRBJ2-4

cdr3_nt: TGCGCCAGCAGCTTGAGACTAGCGGAATACAATGAGCAGTTCTTC
cdr3_aa: CASSLRLAEYNEQFF
clone_size: -
d_call: TRBD2
v_call: TRBV5-1
j_call: TRBJ2-1

cdr3_nt: TGCGCCAGCAGCTTGACTAAACAAGAGACCCAGTACTTC
cdr3_aa: CASSLTKQETQYF
clone_size: -
d_call: -
v_call: TRBV5-1
j_call: TRBJ2-5

cdr3_nt: TGCAGCGTCTGGGCGGTGGTTGAAGCTTTCTTT
cdr3_aa: CSVWAVVEAFF
clone_size: few
d_call: -
v_call: TRBV29-1
j_call: TRBJ1-1

cdr3_nt: TGTGCCAGCAGTGAAGCAGGCGGGGGGCTAGGGGCCAACGTCCTGACTTTC
cdr3_aa: CASSEAGGGLGANVLTF
clone_size: -
d_call: TRBD2
v_call: TRBV6-1
j_call: TRBJ2-6

cdr3_nt: TGTGCCAGCAGGACTAAGCGGTCCTACGAGCAGTACTTC
cdr3_aa: CASRTKRSYEQYF
clone_size: -
d_call: -
v_call: TRBV28
j_call: TRBJ2-7

cdr3_nt: TGTGCCAGCAGTTTAAACAATCAGCCCCAGCATTTT
cdr3_aa: CASSLNNQPQHF
clone_size: few
d_call: -
v_call: TRBV27
j_call: TRBJ1-5

cdr3_nt: TGTGCCAGCAGCCGAGGGGTCAGGACCTACGAGCAGTACTTC
cdr3_aa: CASSRGVRTYEQYF
clone_size: few
d_call: -
v_call: TRBV27
j_call: TRBJ2-7

cdr3_nt: TGTGCCAGTAGTATAGTACAGGGGAACCCCGAGCAGTACTTC
cdr3_aa: CASSIVQGNPEQYF
clone_size: few
d_call: TRBD1
v_call: TRBV19
j_call: TRBJ2-7

cdr3_nt: TGTGCCAGCAGCCAAGGAAGGGGGTACAATGAGCAGTTCTTC
cdr3_aa: CASSQGRGYNEQFF
clone_size: -
d_call: -
v_call: TRBV7-3
j_call: TRBJ2-1

cdr3_nt: TGTGCCAGCAGCTGGGGACTCCTGTCCTACAATGAGCAGTTCTTC
cdr3_aa: CASSWGLLSYNEQFF
clone_size: -
d_call: -
v_call: TRBV11-3
j_call: TRBJ2-1